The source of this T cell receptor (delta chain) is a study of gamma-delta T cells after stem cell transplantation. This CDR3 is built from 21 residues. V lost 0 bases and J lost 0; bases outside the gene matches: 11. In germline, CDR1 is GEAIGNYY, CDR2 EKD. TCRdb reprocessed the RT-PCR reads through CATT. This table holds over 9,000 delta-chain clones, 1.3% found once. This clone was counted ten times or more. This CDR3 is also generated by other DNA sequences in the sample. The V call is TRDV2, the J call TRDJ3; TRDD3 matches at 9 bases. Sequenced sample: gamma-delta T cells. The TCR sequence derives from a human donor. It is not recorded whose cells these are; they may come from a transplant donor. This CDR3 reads CACDTGGLTGGSSWDTRQMFF. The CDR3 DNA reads TGTGCCTGTGACACCGGAGGGCTTACTGGGGGAAGCTCCTGGGACACCCGACAGATGTTTTTC.